Following are 18 T cell receptor beta chains from one sample sequenced in a study of identical twins. One entry per CDR3 protein results from TCRdb running MiXCR on the 5' RACE reads. The data show around 670,000 distinct CDR3 sequences, roughly 6.2% seen once. The sequenced material came from naive T cells sorted from blood. Source of these receptors: a young man in good health.

This clonotype was seen a few times. This chain joins TRBV7-3 and TRBJ1-1; no firm D call. CDR3 length equals 13 residues. Between the trimmed V and J ends, which lost 6 bases and 3 bases, there was a span of 11 bases. CDR1 and CDR2 (germline): SGHTA, FQGTGA. The CDR3 spells CASRATSDTEAFF. For the CDR3, the DNA is TGTGCCAGCAGAGCAACATCGGACACTGAAGCTTTCTTT.

This clonotype occurred many times. The rearrangement uses TRBV7-2 and TRBJ2-3; the D gene is possibly TRBD2 (6 bases). The CDR3 covers 15 residues. V lost 5 bases and J lost 3, with 15 bases in between. CDR1 is SGHTA and CDR2 is FQGNSA in the germline V gene. CDR3 loop: CASSLGDFITDTQYF. CDR3 DNA sequence: TGTGCCAGCAGCCTGGGGGACTTCATTACAGATACGCAGTATTTT.

This clonotype was detected ten times or more. The V gene is TRBV10-3, the J gene TRBJ2-2, with 7 bases fitting TRBD1. CDR1 and CDR2 from the germline V gene are ENHRY and SYGVKD. The CDR3 extends over 13 amino acids. Trimming took 7 bases from V and 6 from J; bases not matched to a gene: 5. The CDR3 sequence is CAIKGQGAGELFF. DNA of the CDR3: TGTGCCATCAAAGGCCAGGGGGCCGGGGAGCTGTTTTTT.

This clonotype was detected many times. V gene TRBV20-1 combines with J gene TRBJ2-1; D possibly corresponds to TRBD2 (6 bases). There are 14 residues in the CDR3. V was cut by 3 bases and J by 3 bases, with 12 bases left in between. CDR1 and CDR2 (germline): DFQATT, SNEGSKA (reference sequence). The DNA for the CDR3 is TGCAGTGCTAGCGTCGGGAGTATCTACAATGAGCAGTTCTTC. It encodes CSASVGSIYNEQFF.

There are a few counts of this clonotype. The chain uses TRBV6-1 and TRBJ1-2; TRBD1 might be the D (5 bases). The germline V gene encodes CDR1 MNHNS and CDR2 SASEGT. V was cut by 8 bases and J by 8 bases, with 21 bases left in between. The CDR3 has 14 residues. The CDR3 nucleotides read TGTGCCAGCGGACTCGGGGCCGGCCCAGAGGGCTACACCTTC. Translated: CASGLGAGPEGYTF.

The rearrangement joins TRBV3-1 to TRBJ2-4; D is unresolved. Looked up from germline, CDR1 is LGHDT and CDR2 is YNNKEL (reference sequence). V was trimmed by 0 bases and J by 9 bases, leaving 6 bases between them. There are 12 residues in the CDR3. The CDR3 spells CASSQEGRIQYF. CDR3 DNA: TGTGCCAGCAGCCAAGAAGGGCGCATTCAGTACTTC.

This clonotype appeared many times. The rearrangement uses TRBV7-9 and TRBJ1-1; TRBD1 matches at 7 bases. The CDR3 runs 16 residues. The V gene end was trimmed by 5 bases and the J gene end by 5 bases; junction bases not matched to a gene: 14. CDR1 and CDR2 (germline): SEHNR, FQNEAQ (reference sequence). CDR3 region: CASSGGGQNTWTEAFF. The CDR3 DNA is TGTGCCAGCAGCGGTGGGGGACAGAATACATGGACTGAAGCTTTCTTT.

The table lists this clonotype with many counts. The chain is built from TRBV9 and TRBJ2-2, with D maybe TRBD2 (6 bases). The V gene lost 3 bases and the J gene lost 6 bases, with 12 bases spanning the gap. The germline V gene encodes CDR1 SGDLS and CDR2 YYNGEE. This CDR3 is 14 amino acids long. CDR3 protein: CASSESGVPGELFF. The CDR3, as DNA: TGTGCCAGCAGCGAATCGGGAGTGCCCGGGGAGCTGTTTTTT.

This clonotype was picked up many times. This chain joins TRBV2 and TRBJ1-4; the match to TRBD1 covers 10 bases. The V gene end was trimmed by 4 bases and the J gene end by 7 bases; junction bases not matched to a gene: 3. Germline lookup yields CDR1 SNHLY and CDR2 FYNNEI. The CDR3 is made up of 14 amino acids. This CDR3 reads CASSAWDRGEKLFF. CDR3 nucleotides: TGTGCCAGCAGTGCGTGGGACAGGGGTGAAAAACTGTTTTTT.

This clonotype has ten or more counts. The rearrangement links TRBV5-5 to TRBJ1-2; D unresolved. V shed 0 bases and J shed 6 bases, with 6 bases lying between them. Per the germline V gene, CDR1 is SGHKS and CDR2 is YYEKEE (reference sequence). This CDR3 is 12 amino acids long. The CDR3 is CASSLVNNGYTF. Written as DNA, the CDR3 is TGTGCCAGCAGCTTGGTGAATAATGGCTACACCTTC.

This clonotype was seen repeatedly, ten times or more. The rearrangement joins TRBV15 to TRBJ2-3; tentatively, D is TRBD1 or TRBD2 (5 bases each). The germline V gene has CDR1 LNHNV and CDR2 YYDKDF (reference sequence). This CDR3 contains 14 residues. V was trimmed by 3 bases and J by 7 bases, leaving 14 bases between them. CDR3 coding DNA: TGTGCCACCAGCAGGGGACGGTTGGAACATACGCAGTATTTT. Amino acid sequence: CATSRGRLEHTQYF. The full variable domain, in which reference TRBV15 and TRBJ2-3 provide the parts outside the CDR3, is DAMVIQNPRYQVTQFGKPVTLSCSQTLNHNVMYWYQQKSSQAPKLLFHYYDKDFNNEADTPDNFQSRRPNTSFCFLDIRSPGLGDTAMYLCATSRGRLEHTQYFGPGTRLTVL.

This sequence joins TRBV14 and TRBJ2-2; D perhaps matches TRBD2 (6 bases). This CDR3 contains 16 residues. The V gene lost 4 bases and the J gene lost 5 bases, with 17 bases spanning the gap. CDR1 and CDR2 from the germline V gene are SGHDN and FVKESK. The CDR3 protein is CASSPRAGRGTGELFF. Here the CDR3 DNA reads TGTGCCAGCAGCCCCAGGGCCGGGAGAGGAACCGGGGAGCTGTTTTTT.

This clonotype appeared a few times. The chain combines TRBV6-1 with TRBJ2-1; 10 bases fit TRBD2. Germline CDR1 and CDR2: MNHNS and SASEGT. This CDR3 contains 14 residues. V lost 10 bases, J lost 3 bases, and 6 bases stayed unmatched. The DNA for the CDR3 is TGTGCCACGGGCGGGACTAGCGTCTACAATGAGCAGTTCTTC. Its translation: CATGGTSVYNEQFF.

This clonotype appeared many times. The J gene is TRBJ2-1, the V gene TRBV6-2 or TRBV6-3; TRBD2 agrees at 13 bases. The CDR3 runs 15 residues. Germline V gives CDR1 MNHEY, CDR2 SVGEGT. V lost 6 bases to trimming and J lost 7 bases; unmatched junction nucleotides: 6. The CDR3 loop is CASRTRTSGSNEQFF. The CDR3 DNA sequence: TGTGCCAGCAGAACGAGGACTAGCGGGAGTAATGAGCAGTTCTTC.

This clonotype was detected only a few times. CDR3 in amino acids: CSARAGTGTDTQYF. Here the CDR3 DNA reads TGCAGTGCTAGAGCCGGGACAGGCACAGATACGCAGTATTTT. The rearrangement links TRBV20-1 to TRBJ2-3; 7 bases are a match to TRBD1. CDR3 size: 14 residues. Germline V CDR1 and CDR2: DFQATT, SNEGSKA (reference sequence). With 1 base clipped from V and 1 base from J, the junction kept 2 bases outside the gene matches.

This clonotype was counted only a few times. The rearrangement uses TRBV4-3 and TRBJ2-5; a weak D match, TRBD2 (5 bases). The length of the CDR3 is 15 residues. Germline assignment: CDR1 LGHNA and CDR2 YSLEER. Trimming cost V 1 base and J 4 bases, with 13 bases left between them. The CDR3 spells CASSQGWAGRETQYF. In DNA, the CDR3 is TGCGCCAGCAGCCAAGGATGGGCGGGCCGAGAGACCCAGTACTTC.

This sequence joins TRBV7-6 and TRBJ2-5; D not certain. Trimming shortened V by 3 bases and J by 3 bases, and 17 bases separated the two germline ends. The CDR3 length is 16 residues. CDR1 and CDR2 (germline): SGHVS, FNYEAQ. The CDR3 sequence: CASSLGSVGWEETQYF. The DNA for the CDR3 is TGTGCCAGCAGCTTGGGATCAGTTGGATGGGAAGAGACCCAGTACTTC.

In regard to this clonotype: A single base separates this from a much larger clone, so it may be a read error. The V gene is TRBV20-1, the J gene TRBJ2-1; 8 bases align to TRBD2. The CDR3 spans 12 residues. Germline CDR1 and CDR2: DFQATT and SNEGSKA (reference sequence). The junction had 9 bases not matched to a gene; V was cut back by 3 bases and J by 14 bases. CDR3 DNA: TGCAGTGCTAGGGGTCCAGCGGGGGAAAAGTTCTTC. Translation gives CSARGPAGEKFF.